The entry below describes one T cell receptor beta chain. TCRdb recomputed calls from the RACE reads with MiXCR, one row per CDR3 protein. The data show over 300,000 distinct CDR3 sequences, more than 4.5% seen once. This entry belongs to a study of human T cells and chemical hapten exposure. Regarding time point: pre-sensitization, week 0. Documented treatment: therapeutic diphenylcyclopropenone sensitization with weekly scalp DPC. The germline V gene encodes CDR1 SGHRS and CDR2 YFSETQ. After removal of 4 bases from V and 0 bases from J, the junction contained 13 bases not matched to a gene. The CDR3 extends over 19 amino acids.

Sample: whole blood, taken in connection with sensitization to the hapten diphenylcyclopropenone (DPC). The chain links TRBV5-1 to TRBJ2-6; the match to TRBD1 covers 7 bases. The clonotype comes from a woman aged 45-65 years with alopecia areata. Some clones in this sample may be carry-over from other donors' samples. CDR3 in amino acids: CASSVPLGQASSGANVLTF. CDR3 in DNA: TGCGCCAGCAGCGTCCCTTTAGGACAGGCGAGCTCTGGGGCCAACGTCCTGACTTTC.